Presented here are 6 T cell receptor beta chains from one specimen sequenced in a study of blood T cell repertoires in COVID-19. Repertoires were generated with immunoSEQ multiplex PCR, while TCRdb's copy carries only in-frame clones and drops some. The sample holds some 500,000 clones, around 89% seen once. The sample consisted of PBMCs or T cells enriched from blood (not recorded which). Every receptor here comes from a woman aged 40 to 50 who had recovered from COVID-19.

This chain joins TRBV19 and TRBJ1-2, with 9 positions matching TRBD1. This CDR3 is built from 16 residues. Germline trimming cut 2 bases from V and 3 bases from J; bases unmatched to any gene: 7. CDR1 is LNHDA and CDR2 is SQIVND in the germline V gene (reference sequence). The CDR3: CASSIRDRASDYGYTF. CDR3 in DNA: TGTGCCAGTAGTATAAGGGACAGGGCTTCTGACTATGGCTACACCTTC.

V gene TRBV4-2 combines with J gene TRBJ2-7, with D perhaps matching TRBD2 (6 bases). V lost 0 bases and J 1 base, leaving 19 bases between the germline ends. The germline V gene encodes CDR1 LGHNA and CDR2 YNFKEQ. The CDR3 is made up of 18 amino acids. CDR3 sequence reads: CASSQEYLERVGSYEQYF. The CDR3 DNA is TGTGCCAGCAGCCAAGAGTACTTGGAGCGGGTTGGTTCCTACGAGCAGTACTTC.

The chain couples TRBV29-1 to TRBJ2-7, with 11 bases lining up with TRBD2. Germline trimming cut 2 bases from V and 3 bases from J; bases unmatched to any gene: 6. Germline V gene lookup returns CDR1 SQVTM and CDR2 ANQGSEA. The CDR3 is 15 residues long. DNA for the CDR3: TGCAGCGTTGAAACTAGCGGGAGCGCTAACTACGAGCAGTACTTC. Translated: CSVETSGSANYEQYF.

The CDR3 region is CASSGGEGSYNEQFF. CDR3 in DNA: TGTGCCAGCAGTGGAGGAGAAGGCTCCTACAATGAGCAGTTCTTC. V gene TRBV7-8 combines with J gene TRBJ2-1, with D perhaps matching TRBD2 (5 bases). Per the germline V gene, CDR1 is SGHVS and CDR2 is FQNEAQ. The V end was cut by 6 bases, the J end by 0 bases, with 12 bases between. The CDR3 length is 15 residues.

This clone showed up just a few times. The rearrangement links TRBV7-9 to TRBJ2-7; 13 nucleotides align to TRBD2. This CDR3 region has 15 residues. Trimming took 5 bases from V and 7 from J; bases not matched to a gene: 8. Germline values: CDR1 SEHNR, CDR2 FQNEAQ (reference sequence). DNA for the CDR3: TGTGCCAGCAGCCCAGGACTAGCGGGAGAACAAGAGCAGTACTTC. Residues: CASSPGLAGEQEQYF. Drawing the rest from reference TRBV7-9 and TRBJ2-7, the complete variable domain is DTGVSQNPRHKITKRGQNVTFRCDPISEHNRLYWYRQTLGQGPEFLTYFQNEAQLEKSRLLSDRFSAERPKGSFSTLEIQRTEQGDSAMYLCASSPGLAGEQEQYFGPGTRLTVT.

The J gene is TRBJ1-3, the V gene TRBV2, with D perhaps TRBD1 (6 bases). The CDR3 is 14 amino acids. Germline CDR1 SNHLY, CDR2 FYNNEI. The germline V and J ends were trimmed by 2 bases and 9 bases, with 14 bases remaining between them. The DNA of the CDR3 is TGTGCCAGCAGTGAACAAGGGGGTGCGGGCACCATATATTTT. Translated, it gives CASSEQGGAGTIYF.